Presented here are 20 T cell receptor beta chains from one specimen sequenced in a study of T-cell reconstitution after alpha-beta-depleted transplantation in children (dated by TCRdb to 2015 to 2016). The library was built by means of PCR. The sequencer listed for this sample is Illumina HiSeq 2500. To normalize quantification of the TCRbeta repertoire, the TCR libraries were built with molecular barcoding that relied on unique molecular identifiers. TCRdb trimmed the raw reads at Q25, called clones with MiXCR and kept productive beta chains. Rows with a matching CDR3 protein are joined into one entry that keeps the most common DNA and genes. In this sample the table shows 300,000 to 350,000 distinct CDR3 sequences, approximately 23% of which occur a single time. The top ten hold roughly 11% of the sample. This specimen's treatment or condition label, interpreted: allogeneic hematopoietic cell transplantation with graft depleted of TCRalphabeta T cells and CD19 B cells.

The material was PBMCs, mostly from graft donor cells, obtained 180 days after TCRalphabeta/CD19-depleted stem cell transplant. These receptors came from a male patient younger than 18 who had a stem cell transplant for acute lymphoblastic leukemia, so the T cells may come from the graft donor.

This clonotype was recorded a few times. The V call is TRBV20-1, the J call TRBJ2-3; TRBD1 matches at 7 bases. J gave up 2 bases and V 5 bases, and 4 bases lay outside the gene matches. The V gene's germline CDR1 is DFQATT and CDR2 SNEGSKA (reference sequence). There are 13 residues in the CDR3. This CDR3 reads CSAFGTVTDTQYF. CDR3 coding DNA: TGCAGTGCTTTCGGGACAGTCACAGATACGCAGTATTTT.

The chain recombines TRBV5-1 with TRBJ2-7; TRBD2 might be the D (6 bases). This CDR3 contains 13 residues. Trimming cost V 0 bases and J 7 bases, with 11 bases left between them. Germline-derived CDR1 and CDR2 are SGHRS and YFSETQ. In DNA form, the CDR3 reads TGCGCCAGCAGCTTGGGGGAGGAGACAGAGCAGTACTTC. This codes for CASSLGEETEQYF.

Only a few counts were recorded for this clonotype. V is TRBV15 and J is TRBJ1-2; weak D call: TRBD1 (5 bases). V was cut by 6 bases and J by 3 bases, with 23 bases left in between. This CDR3 region has 17 residues. The germline gives CDR1 LNHNV, CDR2 YYDKDF (reference sequence). This chain's CDR3 is CATSGGAFAHVYYGYTF. The CDR3 DNA follows: TGTGCCACCAGTGGCGGGGCCTTCGCCCATGTGTACTATGGCTACACCTTC.

This chain links TRBV9 with TRBJ2-1; 7 bases line up with TRBD2. Per the germline V gene, CDR1 is SGDLS and CDR2 is YYNGEE. The CDR3 length is 13 residues. Trimming at V came to 2 bases and at J to 10 bases, leaving 6 bases not matched to a gene. This chain's CDR3 is CASSVSQGGEQFF. CDR3 coding DNA: TGTGCCAGCAGCGTCTCCCAGGGAGGGGAGCAGTTCTTC.

This clonotype was counted at least ten times. The chain joins TRBV20-1 to TRBJ2-1; possible D gene TRBD2, 5 bases. Germline V gene sequence: CDR1 DFQATT, CDR2 SNEGSKA (reference sequence). V lost 5 bases to trimming and J lost 0 bases, with 11 bases between them. The CDR3 is 14 amino acids. Written as DNA, the CDR3 is TGCAGTGCTCTTACTCGGGACTCCTACAATGAGCAGTTCTTC. Its protein product is CSALTRDSYNEQFF.

This clonotype appeared a few times. V and J are TRBV12-5 and TRBJ2-1; tentatively, D is TRBD1 or TRBD2 (7 bases each). The CDR3 consists of 14 residues. Germline V gene sequence: CDR1 LGHNT, CDR2 FRNRAP. V was shortened by 5 bases and J by 3 bases, with 11 bases between the two germline ends. In DNA form, the CDR3 reads TGTGCTAGTGGTCAGGGGGGGAACTACAATGAGCAGTTCTTC. Amino acids: CASGQGGNYNEQFF.

This clonotype was seen only a few times. The chain recombines TRBV18 with TRBJ1-1, with D perhaps matching TRBD1 (5 bases). Trimming removed 2 bases at V and 3 bases at J, with 10 bases between. Germline-derived CDR1 and CDR2 are KGHSH and LQKENI. The CDR3 is made up of 14 amino acids. The CDR3 sequence: CASSPMGLHTEAFF. CDR3 coding DNA: TGTGCCAGCTCACCAATGGGGCTACACACTGAAGCTTTCTTT.

V is TRBV10-3 and J is TRBJ2-1; the D is unclear. With 5 bases removed from V and 5 bases from J, the gap between germline ends came to 10 bases. The germline gives CDR1 ENHRY, CDR2 SYGVKD. The CDR3 consists of 13 residues. CDR3 DNA: TGTGCCATCAGTCTGGGGATAGACAATGAGCAGTTCTTC. Translated, it gives CAISLGIDNEQFF.

The chain has TRBV6-1 and TRBJ2-7, with D tentatively TRBD1 (6 bases). The CDR3 has 13 amino acids. Germline V gene sequence: CDR1 MNHNS, CDR2 SASEGT. V shed 6 bases and J shed 5 bases, with 14 bases lying between them. As DNA, the CDR3 is TGTGCCAGCAGAGGGGGACGAAATGACGAGCAGTACTTC. Translating gives CASRGGRNDEQYF.

This clonotype was counted only a few times. The gene calls are TRBV15 and TRBJ2-1, with 10 bases aligning to TRBD2. The CDR3 spans 16 residues. Germline assignment: CDR1 LNHNV and CDR2 YYDKDF (reference sequence). With 0 bases clipped from V and 6 bases from J, the junction kept 5 bases outside the gene matches. The CDR3 sequence: CATSRERLAGVNEQFF. For the CDR3, the DNA is TGTGCCACCAGCAGAGAGAGGCTAGCGGGAGTCAATGAGCAGTTCTTC.

The chain carries TRBV28 and TRBJ1-1, with TRBD1 as a possible D gene (5 bases). Trimming removed 5 bases from V and 0 bases from J, with 7 bases in between. The CDR3 contains 13 residues. Per the germline V gene, CDR1 is MDHEN and CDR2 is SYDVKM. The DNA of the CDR3 is TGTGCCAGCAGTGGGACCATGAACACTGAAGCTTTCTTT. Encoded protein: CASSGTMNTEAFF.

This clonotype was seen a handful of times. The chain links TRBV9 to TRBJ2-3; 8 bases line up with TRBD2. The V segment lost 5 bases and the J segment 2 bases; nucleotides outside the gene matches: 7. The CDR3 totals 15 residues. CDR1 is SGDLS, CDR2 YYNGEE, per germline. The CDR3 is CASRAAGANTDTQYF. Here the CDR3 DNA reads TGTGCCAGCAGGGCAGCGGGAGCGAACACAGATACGCAGTATTTT.

The chain is built from TRBV25-1 and TRBJ2-7; D may be TRBD2 (6 bases). Germline CDR1 reads MGHDK; CDR2 reads SYGVNS. Trimming took off 1 base at V and 4 bases at J, with 20 bases between the two ends. The CDR3 contains 17 residues. The CDR3 sequence: CASSESGVTRVRYEQYF. The DNA of the CDR3 is TGTGCCAGCAGTGAATCGGGAGTGACTAGGGTCCGGTACGAGCAGTACTTC.

This chain uses TRBV19 with TRBJ2-6, with D perhaps TRBD1 or TRBD2 (5 bases each). Germline V gives CDR1 LNHDA, CDR2 SQIVND (reference sequence). There are 16 residues in the CDR3. Between the trimmed V and J ends, which lost 7 bases and 0 bases, there was a span of 13 bases. Written as DNA, the CDR3 is TGTGCCAGTATGGGCAGGGAGAGCTCTGGGGCCAACGTCCTGACTTTC. Its translation: CASMGRESSGANVLTF.

In its sample, this clonotype was seen a few times. This rearrangement joins TRBV6-5 to TRBJ2-2, with a possible D match to TRBD2 (5 bases). This CDR3 has 17 residues. The V gene's germline CDR1 is MNHEY and CDR2 SVGAGI. Trimming stripped 0 bases from V and 7 bases from J, with 18 bases between. CDR3 region: CASSYSTTGLIGGELFF. The CDR3 coding sequence is TGTGCCAGCAGTTACTCGACGACGGGATTGATAGGCGGGGAGCTGTTTTTT.

This clonotype has more than one count but fewer than ten. As DNA, the CDR3 is TGTGCCAGTAGTATAAAGGGCGGCCACTACGAGCAGTACTTC. Translated, it gives CASSIKGGHYEQYF. J is TRBJ2-7 and V is TRBV19, with no clear D. V shed 2 bases and J shed 3 bases, with 11 bases lying between them. The CDR3 spans 14 residues. Germline lookup yields CDR1 LNHDA and CDR2 SQIVND (reference sequence).

V is TRBV6-1 and J is TRBJ2-2; no reliable D call. CDR1 and CDR2 (germline): MNHNS, SASEGT. The CDR3 covers 11 residues. V dropped 8 bases and J dropped 9 bases, with 10 bases sitting between them. The CDR3 loop is CASGIWRELFF. DNA for the CDR3: TGTGCCAGCGGAATATGGAGGGAGCTGTTTTTT.

This clonotype was seen many times. The chain recombines TRBV4-1 with TRBJ1-1; D is possibly TRBD1 (6 bases). This CDR3 has 15 residues. The germline V and J ends were trimmed by 4 bases and 7 bases, with 19 bases remaining between them. Germline V lookup: CDR1 MGHRA, CDR2 YSYEKL. The CDR3 loop reads CASSLPTTGKNEAFF. CDR3 nucleotide sequence: TGCGCCAGCAGCCTCCCTACCACAGGGAAAAATGAAGCTTTCTTT.

This sequence joins TRBV6-2 or TRBV6-3 and TRBJ2-2, with TRBD2 matching 10 bases. Germline V lookup: CDR1 MNHEY, CDR2 SVGEGT. V gave up 3 bases and J gave up 4 bases; unmatched junction bases: 5. The CDR3 extends over 16 amino acids. This chain's CDR3 is CASSYGLAGVTGELFF. CDR3 nucleotide sequence: TGTGCCAGCAGTTATGGGCTAGCGGGAGTCACCGGGGAGCTGTTTTTT.

The sample holds a few counts of this clonotype. The CDR3 region is CASSWTNTEAFF. CDR3 DNA: TGTGCCAGCAGCTGGACTAACACTGAAGCTTTCTTT. V usage is TRBV7-9 and J usage is TRBJ1-1; no reliable D call. This CDR3 has 12 amino acids. The germline V gene has CDR1 SEHNR and CDR2 FQNEAQ (reference sequence). V was shortened by 4 bases and J by 2 bases, with 5 bases between the two germline ends. Full variable domain (outside the CDR3, taken from reference TRBV7-9 and TRBJ1-1): DTGVSQNPRHKITKRGQNVTFRCDPISEHNRLYWYRQTLGQGPEFLTYFQNEAQLEKSRLLSDRFSAERPKGSFSTLEIQRTEQGDSAMYLCASSWTNTEAFFGQGTRLTVV.